A selection of T cell receptor beta chains follows, all from one sample in a study of cytomegalovirus exposure and HLA in healthy donors. Assay: immunoSEQ multiplex PCR; the TCRdb copy retains only in-frame clones and omits some. The top ten hold 2.9% of the sample, which has some 170,000 clones, about 69% seen once. The sample taken for sequencing was PBMCs. These TCRs come from a male donor in good health and CMV-seronegative. Each CDR3 is given with its conserved first and last residue. Each record gives: clone size, V gene, J gene, CDR3 protein. The size entry is marked missing in some rows and otherwise reads once, few, many or a size class.

clone size: .
V gene: TRBV30
J gene: TRBJ1-5
CDR3 protein: CAWSLRDNQPQHF

clone size: once
V gene: TRBV5-4
J gene: TRBJ1-2
CDR3 protein: CATLGGAFYGYTF

clone size: .
V gene: TRBV6-5
J gene: TRBJ1-2
CDR3 protein: CASSLTTGVQGYTF

clone size: .
V gene: TRBV6-5
J gene: TRBJ1-6
CDR3 protein: CASSYSLRAPLHF

clone size: .
V gene: TRBV6-4
J gene: TRBJ2-7
CDR3 protein: CASSVSGYYEQYF

clone size: once
V gene: TRBV4-2
J gene: TRBJ2-5
CDR3 protein: CASSQDILAVETQYF

clone size: .
V gene: TRBV11-3
J gene: TRBJ2-3
CDR3 protein: CASSYGGMGSTDTQYF

clone size: once
V gene: TRBV27
J gene: TRBJ1-5
CDR3 protein: CASSQQGWNQPQHF

clone size: .
V gene: TRBV12-5
J gene: TRBJ2-1
CDR3 protein: CASGRGSSYNEQFF

clone size: .
V gene: TRBV2
J gene: TRBJ1-5
CDR3 protein: CASSEAGQAIYPQHF

clone size: few
V gene: TRBV2
J gene: TRBJ1-5
CDR3 protein: CASRTGAYSNQPQHF

clone size: .
V gene: TRBV6-5
J gene: TRBJ1-2
CDR3 protein: CATLSRRSYGYTF

clone size: .
V gene: TRBV29-1
J gene: TRBJ2-7
CDR3 protein: CSVETTTEPYEQYF

clone size: .
V gene: TRBV6-5
J gene: TRBJ2-1
CDR3 protein: CASSYNGGYNEQFF

clone size: .
V gene: TRBV9
J gene: TRBJ1-1
CDR3 protein: CASSPTGLNTEAFF

clone size: .
V gene: TRBV6-5
J gene: TRBJ1-1
CDR3 protein: CASSLLGGSGTEAFF

clone size: .
V gene: TRBV28
J gene: TRBJ2-3
CDR3 protein: CASILRDFATDTQYF